The 20 T cell receptor beta chains presented below share a single source sample, sequenced in a study of shared clonotypes between healthy human individuals. The repertoire was sequenced with immunoSEQ multiplex PCR; TCRdb's copy has only in-frame clones and lacks some. The profile covers fewer than 1.8 million clones, with 98% appearing a single time and over 0.3% taken by the ten largest. The sequencing sample was made of naive CD4+ T cells sorted from blood. Subset defined: CD45RA+ positively selected. The receptors were sampled from a man between 25 and 39 years old in good health.

The chain is built from TRBV11-2 and TRBJ2-1; 8 bases align to TRBD2. The ends lost 7 bases at V and 3 bases at J; junction bases unmatched: 8. The CDR3 covers 15 residues. Germline lookup yields CDR1 SGHAT and CDR2 FQNNGV. CDR3 sequence reads: CASTGRAGVYNEQFF. CDR3 coding DNA: TGTGCCAGCACTGGGAGAGCGGGAGTCTACAATGAGCAGTTCTTC.

This chain joins TRBV5-1 and TRBJ2-1; 11 positions agree with TRBD1. This CDR3 region has 14 residues. Germline V gene sequence: CDR1 SGHRS, CDR2 YFSETQ. Germline trimming cut 0 bases from V and 9 bases from J; bases unmatched to any gene: 2. CDR3: CASSLGTGGVEQFF. CDR3 nucleotides: TGCGCCAGCAGCTTGGGGACAGGGGGCGTTGAGCAGTTCTTC.

The chain links TRBV5-4 to TRBJ2-3; no firm D call. Trimming took 4 bases from V and 1 from J, leaving 10 bases between them. The CDR3 has 14 amino acids. Germline V gives CDR1 SGHNT, CDR2 YYREEE (reference sequence). The CDR3 DNA is TGTGCCAGCAGCAGGATCCTGGGCACAGATACGCAGTATTTT. Residues: CASSRILGTDTQYF. The variable domain in full, completed from reference TRBV5-4 and TRBJ2-3, reads ETGVTQSPTHLIKTRGQQVTLRCSSQSGHNTVSWYQQALGQGPQFIFQYYREEENGRGNFPPRFSGLQFPNYSSELNVNALELDDSALYLCASSRILGTDTQYFGPGTRLTVL.

This chain connects TRBV5-1 to TRBJ2-5; perhaps TRBD2 as D (5 bases). The CDR3 is 13 residues long. Germline V CDR1 and CDR2: SGHRS, YFSETQ. Trimming stripped 0 bases from V and 5 bases from J, with 8 bases between. DNA for the CDR3: TGCGCCAGCAGCTTGGAGCCGGGGGAGACCCAGTACTTC. It codes for CASSLEPGETQYF.

In regard to this clone: Other nucleotide sequences in the sample specify the same CDR3. This chain connects TRBV29-1 to TRBJ2-3; 7 bases are a match to TRBD1. Germline V gene data show CDR1 as SQVTM and CDR2 as ANQGSEA. There are 12 residues in the CDR3. With V trimmed by 6 bases and J by 1 base, 1 base remained unmatched. CDR3: CSVGQGTDTQYF. In DNA, the CDR3 is TGCAGCGTAGGACAGGGCACAGATACGCAGTATTTT.

The rearrangement joins TRBV12-2 to TRBJ2-5; no DNA check was done on the table's D call, TRBD2. TRBV12-2 is classified as a pseudogene. The CDR3 length is 13 residues. The DNA of the CDR3 is TGTGCAAGTCGCCGAAACTTTGCAGAGACCCAGTACTTC. The encoded protein is CASRRNFAETQYF.

The chain recombines TRBV18 with TRBJ1-3, with unresolved D. Germline values: CDR1 KGHSH, CDR2 LQKENI. Trimming stripped 2 bases from V and 0 bases from J, with 14 bases between. This CDR3 has 17 residues. The CDR3 DNA is TGTGCCAGCTCACCAGGGGTGGGCAGGAGCTCTGGAAACACCATATATTTT. This encodes CASSPGVGRSSGNTIYF.

The rearrangement links TRBV28 to TRBJ1-2; D is perhaps TRBD1 (6 bases). The germline V gene has CDR1 MDHEN and CDR2 SYDVKM. The CDR3 is 12 amino acids. V lost 5 bases and J lost 8, with 12 bases in between. In DNA, the CDR3 is TGTGCCAGCAGTGCCCACAGGGAAGGCTACACCTTC. Encoded protein: CASSAHREGYTF.

V and J are TRBV7-2 and TRBJ2-2; 9 positions match TRBD2. CDR3 length: 18 residues. V was clipped by 5 bases and J by 4 bases; unmatched bases: 14. Germline CDR1 and CDR2: SGHTA and FQGNSA. The CDR3 DNA is TGTGCCAGCAGCAAATGGAGTCTTAGCGGGAGTGGCACCGGGGAGCTGTTTTTT. It is translated as CASSKWSLSGSGTGELFF. Looking up the rest from reference TRBV7-2 and TRBJ2-2 gives the full variable domain: GAGVSQSPSNKVTEKGKDVELRCDPISGHTALYWYRQSLGQGLEFLIYFQGNSAPDKSGLPSDRFSAERTGGSVSTLTIQRTQQEDSAVYLCASSKWSLSGSGTGELFFGEGSRLTVL.

In this sample, this clone turned up once. Other DNA sequences in the same sample also yield this CDR3. The V gene is TRBV30, the J gene TRBJ1-5; the match to TRBD1 covers 7 bases. Germline CDR1 reads GTSNPN; CDR2 reads SVGIG (reference sequence). The CDR3 runs 14 residues. Trimming took 3 bases from V and 2 from J; bases not matched to a gene: 4. The CDR3 spells CAWSPGQGNQPQHF. The DNA of the CDR3 is TGTGCCTGGAGCCCCGGACAGGGCAATCAGCCCCAGCATTTT.

In regard to this clone: Other DNA sequences in this sample translate to the same CDR3. The chain couples TRBV2 to TRBJ2-3; D is unresolved. Trimming cost V 5 bases and J 6 bases, with 6 bases left between them. The CDR3 extends over 11 amino acids. Germline V gene sequence: CDR1 SNHLY, CDR2 FYNNEI. CDR3 region: CASSPRDTQYF. The DNA for the CDR3 is TGTGCCAGCAGTCCTAGGGATACGCAGTATTTT.

The chain employs TRBV7-3 and TRBJ2-7; weak D call: TRBD2 (6 bases). The CDR3 runs 20 residues. In germline, CDR1 is SGHTA, CDR2 FQGTGA. The V end lost 2 bases, the J end lost 3 bases, and 29 bases lay between the germline ends. The DNA for the CDR3 is TGTGCCAGCAGCTTAGTCCCCGGGCTAGCGCGAACCTTAAACAACTACGAGCAGTACTTC. Its protein is CASSLVPGLARTLNNYEQYF.

The J gene is TRBJ2-7, the V gene TRBV19; D gene unclear. Trimming took off 7 bases at V and 5 bases at J, with 6 bases between the two ends. Looked up from germline, CDR1 is LNHDA and CDR2 is SQIVND (reference sequence). The CDR3 consists of 10 residues. The CDR3 reads CASNRNEQYF. CDR3 bases: TGTGCCAGTAACCGTAACGAGCAGTACTTC.

The V and J genes are TRBV28 and TRBJ2-2; 8 positions agree with TRBD1. Per germline, CDR1 MDHEN and CDR2 SYDVKM. The CDR3 extends over 15 amino acids. V was pared by 6 bases and J by 1 base, with 4 bases of the junction left unmatched. The CDR3 bases are TGTGCCAGCAGGCCCGGACAGGGGAACACCGGGGAGCTGTTTTTT. This translates into CASRPGQGNTGELFF.

This chain connects TRBV28 to TRBJ2-6; unclear D gene. V was clipped by 6 bases and J by 3 bases, with 6 bases between them. In germline, CDR1 is MDHEN, CDR2 SYDVKM. The CDR3 covers 13 residues. The CDR3 DNA reads as TGTGCCAGCAGGGGTGGTGGGGCCAACGTCCTGACTTTC. Its translation is CASRGGGANVLTF.

This chain joins TRBV19 and TRBJ2-7, with 7 bases identical to TRBD2. Germline V gene data show CDR1 as LNHDA and CDR2 as SQIVND (reference sequence). V lost 6 bases, J lost 3 bases, and 8 bases stayed unmatched. This CDR3 has 14 amino acids. Here the CDR3 reads CASSPSGKVYEQYF. The CDR3 bases are TGTGCCAGTAGCCCCAGCGGGAAGGTCTACGAGCAGTACTTC.

J is TRBJ2-3 and V is TRBV5-4, with TRBD2 matching over 8 bases. Losses at the gene ends were 2 bases for V and 4 bases for J; bases not matched to a gene: 6. Germline CDR1 is SGHNT and CDR2 is YYREEE (reference sequence). The length of the CDR3 is 15 residues. CDR3 sequence: CASSLQREPPDTQYF. The CDR3, as DNA: TGTGCCAGCAGCTTACAGCGGGAGCCCCCAGATACGCAGTATTTT.

The chain couples TRBV7-3 to TRBJ2-2; 14 bases are a match to TRBD2. The CDR3 is made up of 15 amino acids. V lost 3 bases and J lost 6; bases outside the gene matches: 0. Germline V lookup: CDR1 SGHTA, CDR2 FQGTGA. The DNA of the CDR3 is TGTGCCAGCAGCTTGGGACTAGCGGGAGCCGGGGAGCTGTTTTTT. Translated: CASSLGLAGAGELFF.

The chain couples TRBV9 to TRBJ2-2; D is ambiguous. Looked up from germline, CDR1 is SGDLS and CDR2 is YYNGEE. The CDR3 extends over 15 amino acids. The V and J ends lost 0 bases and 5 bases respectively, with 11 bases between them. This chain's CDR3 is CASSVGGQLTGELFF. Here the CDR3 DNA reads TGTGCCAGCAGCGTAGGAGGCCAGCTGACCGGGGAGCTGTTTTTT.

This chain joins TRBV10-2 and TRBJ1-1; D is unclear. Trimming pared 4 bases from V and 6 bases from J, leaving 12 bases between. Germline lookup yields CDR1 WSHSY and CDR2 SAAADI. The CDR3 spans 13 residues. The DNA for the CDR3 is TGCGCCAGCAGTGTCAGGAGAGGGTCTGAAGCTTTCTTT. Protein sequence: CASSVRRGSEAFF.